This TCR beta chain was obtained from a study of cytomegalovirus exposure and HLA in healthy donors. The PCR had 60 Vbeta and 13 Jbeta primers. TCRdb's copy holds only in-frame clones and misses some; the assay was immunoSEQ multiplex PCR. The sample lists about 110,000 clones; 80% to 85% were seen once. CDR1 is MNHNS and CDR2 is SASEGT in the germline V gene. The CDR3 length is 14 residues. Trimming at V came to 7 bases and at J to 1 base, leaving 6 bases not matched to a gene. The sample comprised PBMCs. The V call is TRBV6-1, the J call TRBJ1-1; 7 bases align to TRBD1. The receptor was derived from a man aged 30 to 45 in good health and CMV-seropositive. CDR3 sequence: CASNLRTGNTEAFF. The CDR3 DNA reads TGTGCCAGCAACCTTAGGACAGGGAACACTGAAGCTTTCTTT.